This T cell receptor beta chain was captured in a study of graft-versus-host responses after intestinal transplantation. Looking at the study overall: Grafts that recipients had were multivisceral, liver-intestinal, or isolated intestinal transplants. Recipients uniformly received anti-thymocyte globulin induction, followed by tacrolimus and steroids for roughly three years. The study, taken as a whole, reports: Peak circulating GvH clone levels were associated with early post-transplant HvG declines. Some GvH clones were seen earlier in gut or blood, suggesting intestinal origin.

Comments on this clone: The antigen is not known.

CDR1 is SGHDT, CDR2 YYEEEE, per germline. The CDR3 is made up of 18 amino acids. The V and J ends lost 2 bases and 1 base, in that order; junction bases with no gene match: 14. Using immunoSEQ multiplex PCR, the repertoire was profiled, and TCRdb retains in-frame clones only, with some absent. The table includes under 90,000 clones, 90% detected once. The V gene is TRBV5-6, the J gene TRBJ1-1; 7 bases align to TRBD1. Sample: unstimulated CD8+ T cells sorted from spleen or lymph node cells, taken before transplant. The TCR was taken from a human donor who was the organ donor for an intestinal transplant. CDR3 nucleotide sequence: TGTGCCAGCAGCTTTGCCGATCGACCGGGACAGAGGAACACTGAAGCTTTCTTT. This sequence encodes CASSFADRPGQRNTEAFF.